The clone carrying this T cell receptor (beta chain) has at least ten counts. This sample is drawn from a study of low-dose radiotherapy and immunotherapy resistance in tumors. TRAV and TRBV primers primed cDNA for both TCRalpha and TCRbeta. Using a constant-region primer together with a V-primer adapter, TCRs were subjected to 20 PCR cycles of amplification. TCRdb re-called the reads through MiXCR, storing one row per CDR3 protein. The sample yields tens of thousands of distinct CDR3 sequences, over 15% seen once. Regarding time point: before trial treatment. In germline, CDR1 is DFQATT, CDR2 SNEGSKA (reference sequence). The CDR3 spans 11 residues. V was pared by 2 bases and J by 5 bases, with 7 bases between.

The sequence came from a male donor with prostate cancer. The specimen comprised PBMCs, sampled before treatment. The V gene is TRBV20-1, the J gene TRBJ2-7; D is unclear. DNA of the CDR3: TGCAGTGCTAGATTACAGCACGAGCAGTACTTC. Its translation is CSARLQHEQYF.